The next 9 T cell receptor beta chains were all read from a single sample in a study of Ad26.COV2.S vaccination and SARS-CoV-2 variants. Here immunoSEQ multiplex PCR was the method, and the copy in TCRdb shows in-frame clones only, minus some. The data show about 350,000 clones, around 89% seen once. Treatment in this sample: around 19 received Ad26.COV2.S at low or high dose, single or two shots; 5 received placebo; per-sample allocation not given. Sampling took place 63 days after the first vaccine or placebo injection. The specimen was peripheral blood, collected in a trial of Ad26.COV2.S vaccine versus placebo. The receptors were sampled from a person between 18 and 65 years old who received the Ad26.COV2.S COVID-19 vaccine or a placebo.

The J gene is TRBJ2-7, the V gene TRBV5-1, with 7 bases lining up with TRBD1. Germline CDR1 and CDR2: SGHRS and YFSETQ. This CDR3 has 18 residues. V shed 2 bases and J 0 bases; nucleotides not matched to a gene: 14. The CDR3 DNA reads as TGCGCCAGCAGCTTTCCAACGGGAACAGGGGAGAGCTCCTACGAGCAGTACTTC. This encodes CASSFPTGTGESSYEQYF.

CDR3 in amino acids: CASSPLWYTSSYEQYF. CDR3 bases: TGTGCCAGCAGCCCGTTGTGGTATACCTCCTCCTACGAGCAGTACTTC. The chain links TRBV28 to TRBJ2-7; no firm D call. The CDR3 is 16 amino acids. Germline V CDR1 and CDR2: MDHEN, SYDVKM. V was shortened by 6 bases and J by 0 bases, with 18 bases between the two germline ends.

CDR3 loop: CASSLMREQFYEQYF. CDR3 DNA sequence: TGTGCCAGCAGTTTAATGCGGGAACAGTTCTACGAGCAGTACTTC. The chain couples TRBV28 to TRBJ2-7; the D gene is possibly TRBD2 (6 bases). Germline CDR1 is MDHEN and CDR2 is SYDVKM. With 2 bases removed from V and 3 bases from J, the gap between germline ends came to 14 bases. The CDR3 extends over 15 amino acids.

The V gene is TRBV4-2, the J gene TRBJ2-3; 8 bases line up with TRBD1. The V segment lost 0 bases and the J segment 9 bases; nucleotides outside the gene matches: 14. The length of the CDR3 is 17 residues. Germline V lookup: CDR1 LGHNA, CDR2 YNFKEQ. DNA of the CDR3: TGTGCCAGCAGCCAAGAGGGGCGGGGCAGCCCAGGGGGCACGCAGTATTTT. It specifies CASSQEGRGSPGGTQYF.

This chain joins TRBV3-1 (or the pseudogene TRBV3-2) and TRBJ1-5; D gene uncertain. CDR1 and CDR2 from the germline V gene are LGHDT and YNNKEL (reference sequence). The CDR3 is 15 amino acids. Trimming stripped 1 base from V and 7 bases from J, with 14 bases between. The DNA of the CDR3 is TGTGCCAGCAGCCAAGGGATCCCGGATAACCAGCCCCAGCATTTT. Translated, it gives CASSQGIPDNQPQHF.

The rearrangement uses TRBV5-1 and TRBJ2-1; perhaps TRBD2 as D (5 bases). This CDR3 comprises 14 residues. The ends were cut back, 0 bases at V and 7 bases at J, with 11 bases in the middle. The germline V gene has CDR1 SGHRS and CDR2 YFSETQ. The CDR3, as DNA: TGCGCCAGCAGCTTGGACGGGAATTCGAATGAGCAGTTCTTC. Protein: CASSLDGNSNEQFF.

The chain recombines TRBV3-1 (or the pseudogene TRBV3-2) with TRBJ2-7; 9 positions match TRBD2. The trim removed 3 bases at V and 2 bases at J, leaving 5 bases unmatched. Germline CDR1 LGHDT, CDR2 YNNKEL (reference sequence). The CDR3 has 15 amino acids. CDR3 coding DNA: TGTGCCAGCAGCCACATAGCGGGGGCAACCTACGAGCAGTACTTC. Its translation is CASSHIAGATYEQYF.

This chain uses TRBV18 with TRBJ2-2; 7 nucleotides agree with TRBD1. CDR3 length equals 16 residues. J gave up 3 bases and V 0 bases, and 4 bases lay outside the gene matches. CDR1 KGHSH and CDR2 LQKENI come from the germline V gene. CDR3 sequence reads: CASSPPTGADTGELFF. CDR3 bases: TGTGCCAGCTCACCACCCACAGGGGCGGACACCGGGGAGCTGTTTTTT.

This chain joins TRBV14 and TRBJ1-1, with unresolved D. V dropped 2 bases and J dropped 6 bases, with 16 bases sitting between them. The CDR3 totals 15 residues. CDR1 is SGHDN, CDR2 FVKESK, per germline. The DNA for the CDR3 is TGTGCCAGCAGCCAAAGCGGACTAAATGAGCCTGAAGCTTTCTTT. This translates into CASSQSGLNEPEAFF.